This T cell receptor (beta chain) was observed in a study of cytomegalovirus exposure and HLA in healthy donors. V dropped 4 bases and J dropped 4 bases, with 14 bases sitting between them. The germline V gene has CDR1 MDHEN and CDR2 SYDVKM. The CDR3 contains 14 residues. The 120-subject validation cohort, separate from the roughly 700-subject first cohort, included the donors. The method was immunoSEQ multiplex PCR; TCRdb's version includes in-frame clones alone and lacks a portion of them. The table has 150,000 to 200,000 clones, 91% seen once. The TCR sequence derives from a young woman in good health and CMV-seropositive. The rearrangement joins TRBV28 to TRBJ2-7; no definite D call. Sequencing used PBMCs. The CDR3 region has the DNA TGTGCCAGCAGTTCGACACCCACGGCTTACGAGCAGTACTTC. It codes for CASSSTPTAYEQYF.